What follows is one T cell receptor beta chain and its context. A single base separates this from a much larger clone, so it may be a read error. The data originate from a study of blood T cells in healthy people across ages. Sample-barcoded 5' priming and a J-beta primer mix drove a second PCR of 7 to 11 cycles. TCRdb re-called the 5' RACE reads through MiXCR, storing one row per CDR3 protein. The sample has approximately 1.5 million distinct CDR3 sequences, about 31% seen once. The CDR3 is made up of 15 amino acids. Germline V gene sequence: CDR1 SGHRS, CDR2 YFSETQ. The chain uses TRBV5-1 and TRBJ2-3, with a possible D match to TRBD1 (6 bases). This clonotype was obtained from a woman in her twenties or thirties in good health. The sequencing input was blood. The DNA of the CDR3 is TGCGCCAGCAGCGTGACAGGAGGTCCCACAGATACGCTGTATTTT. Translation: CASSVTGGPTDTLYF.